The 30 T cell receptor beta chains below come from one sample, sequenced in a study of T cell responses to AZD1222 COVID-19 vaccine. The table came from immunoSEQ multiplex PCR; TCRdb's copy has only in-frame clones and leaves some out. The sample consists of 120,000 or so clones, 85% to 90% of them appearing once. Sequencing was performed on peripheral blood, taken 28 days after the second AZD1222 dose. Receptors originate from an adult who received the AZD1222 COVID-19 vaccine.

This clone is classed as medium-sized. The chain has TRBV29-1 and TRBJ2-7; weak D call: TRBD2 (6 bases). There are 13 residues in the CDR3. Trimming left V 8 bases short and J 0 bases short, with 14 bases between. Germline CDR1 SQVTM, CDR2 ANQGSEA. The CDR3 DNA reads as TGCAGCTTTGGAGGGCCGAGCTCCTACGAGCAGTACTTC. This gives the protein CSFGGPSSYEQYF.

Notes on this clone: The same CDR3 is also encoded by other DNA sequences in this sample. The chain has TRBV7-9 and TRBJ1-4, with D possibly matching TRBD1 (6 bases). Germline V gives CDR1 SEHNR, CDR2 FQNEAQ (reference sequence). The CDR3 runs 14 residues. V shed 3 bases and J shed 5 bases, with 10 bases lying between them. The CDR3 spells CASSLRQGNEKLFF. CDR3 in DNA: TGTGCCAGCAGCTTGCGCCAGGGGAATGAAAAACTGTTTTTT.

The rearrangement uses TRBV11-3 and TRBJ2-2, with 8 bases lining up with TRBD2. V shed 6 bases and J 6 bases; nucleotides not matched to a gene: 3. The CDR3 has 13 residues. In germline, CDR1 is SGHNT, CDR2 YENEEA. CDR3 coding DNA: TGTGCCAGCAGTAGCGGGGACGCCGGGGAGCTGTTTTTT. It is translated as CASSSGDAGELFF.

The V call is TRBV4-1, the J call TRBJ1-1; D remains unclear. The CDR3 covers 14 residues. The V end lost 0 bases, the J end lost 8 bases, and 13 bases lay between the germline ends. Germline CDR1 and CDR2: MGHRA and YSYEKL. This CDR3 is CASSQDDLNLEAFF. The CDR3 DNA sequence: TGCGCCAGCAGCCAAGATGATCTAAATTTGGAAGCTTTCTTT.

This sequence joins TRBV18 and TRBJ1-3; D not certain. V gave up 4 bases and J gave up 7 bases, with 8 bases separating them. This CDR3 has 12 residues. Germline CDR1 and CDR2: KGHSH and LQKENI. CDR3 loop: CASSLERNTIYF. The CDR3 coding sequence is TGTGCCAGCTCACTTGAAAGGAACACCATATATTTT.

The V call is TRBV6-5, the J call TRBJ2-5; the match to TRBD2 covers 9 bases. The germline gives CDR1 MNHEY, CDR2 SVGAGI. This CDR3 has 16 amino acids. V shed 1 base and J 2 bases; nucleotides not matched to a gene: 5. CDR3 sequence reads: CASSYFLAGGQETQYF. Here the CDR3 DNA reads TGTGCCAGCAGTTACTTTTTGGCGGGAGGGCAAGAGACCCAGTACTTC.

The rearrangement uses TRBV15 and TRBJ1-2, with D possibly matching TRBD1 (6 bases). Looked up from germline, CDR1 is LNHNV and CDR2 is YYDKDF (reference sequence). Trimming left V 1 base short and J 5 bases short, with 17 bases between. CDR3 size: 16 residues. CDR3 sequence: CATSRASRQVVYGYTF. CDR3 in DNA: TGTGCCACCAGCAGAGCGAGTCGACAGGTCGTATATGGCTACACCTTC.

The genes are TRBV7-3 and TRBJ1-2, with no clear D. CDR3 size: 12 residues. Germline lookup yields CDR1 SGHTA and CDR2 FQGTGA. The V end was cut by 4 bases, the J end by 4 bases, with 7 bases between. The DNA for the CDR3 is TGTGCCAGCAGCTCCTCTGGCTATGGCTACACCTTC. Amino acids: CASSSSGYGYTF. Full variable domain (missing parts from reference TRBV7-3 and TRBJ1-2): GAGVSQTPSNKVTEKGKYVELRCDPISGHTALYWYRQSLGQGPEFLIYFQGTGAADDSGLPNDRFFAVRPEGSVSTLKIQRTERGDSAVYLCASSSSGYGYTFGSGTRLTVV.

The chain joins TRBV9 to TRBJ1-6; D is unresolved. The CDR3 covers 14 residues. Looked up from germline, CDR1 is SGDLS and CDR2 is YYNGEE. V shed 0 bases and J shed 10 bases, with 11 bases lying between them. The CDR3 DNA reads as TGTGCCAGCAGCGTAGAAGATAGTGGCTCACCCCTCCACTTT. As protein: CASSVEDSGSPLHF.

CDR3 region: CASSSPGGRNTEAFF. The CDR3 coding sequence is TGTGCCAGCAGCTCTCCCGGGGGACGTAACACTGAAGCTTTCTTT. This sequence joins TRBV7-8 and TRBJ1-1, with D possibly matching TRBD1 (5 bases). V lost 4 bases and J 2 bases, leaving 14 bases between the germline ends. Germline CDR1 is SGHVS and CDR2 is FQNEAQ. This CDR3 comprises 15 residues.

V gene TRBV19 combines with J gene TRBJ2-7, with a possible D match to TRBD1 (5 bases). Trimming took off 3 bases at V and 4 bases at J, with 13 bases between the two ends. Per the germline V gene, CDR1 is LNHDA and CDR2 is SQIVND (reference sequence). CDR3 length: 14 residues. CDR3 in amino acids: CASSMGHRKYEQYF. CDR3 nucleotide sequence: TGTGCCAGTAGTATGGGGCACAGGAAATACGAGCAGTACTTC.

This clone was seen a single time. The gene calls are TRBV27 and TRBJ1-2; a possible D gene is TRBD1 (6 bases). Germline V gene lookup returns CDR1 MNHEY and CDR2 SMNVEV (reference sequence). Deletions cut 3 bases from V and 3 bases from J, with 8 bases between. CDR3 length: 13 residues. DNA for the CDR3: TGTGCCAGCAGTTTTTCAGGGGACTATGGCTACACCTTC. Translation gives CASSFSGDYGYTF.

This clone is a singleton in its sample. The chain uses TRBV11-2 and TRBJ1-2; the match to TRBD1 covers 8 bases. The CDR3 has 14 residues. The germline V gene has CDR1 SGHAT and CDR2 FQNNGV. Trimming cost V 1 base and J 5 bases; bases outside gene matches: 3. The chain's CDR3 is CASSLGDRIYGYTF. The CDR3, as DNA: TGTGCCAGCAGCTTAGGGGACAGGATATATGGCTACACCTTC. Complete variable domain (other parts from reference TRBV11-2 and TRBJ1-2): EAGVAQSPRYKIIEKRQSVAFWCNPISGHATLYWYQQILGQGPKLLIQFQNNGVVDDSQLPKDRFSAERLKGVDSTLKIQPAKLEDSAVYLCASSLGDRIYGYTFGSGTRLTVV.

The CDR3 protein is CASSYSSPSSGITGELFF. The DNA for the CDR3 is TGTGCCAGCAGTTACTCGTCCCCTTCTAGCGGGATCACCGGGGAGCTGTTTTTT. The chain combines TRBV6-2 or TRBV6-3 with TRBJ2-2, with 9 nucleotides matching TRBD2. The trim removed 0 bases at V and 4 bases at J, leaving 9 bases unmatched. CDR3 length: 18 amino acids. Looked up from germline, CDR1 is MNHEY and CDR2 is SVGEGT.

The V call is TRBV7-2, the J call TRBJ1-3, with a weak D call TRBD1 (5 bases). The CDR3 has 16 residues. Looked up from germline, CDR1 is SGHTA and CDR2 is FQGNSA. The V gene lost 1 base and the J gene lost 2 bases, with 12 bases spanning the gap. CDR3 sequence (DNA): TGTGCCAGCAGCTTAGAAGGGCAGGGAACTGGAAACACCATATATTTT. It translates to CASSLEGQGTGNTIYF.

The chain links TRBV5-6 to TRBJ2-7, with D perhaps given as TRBD1 or TRBD2 (5 bases each). The CDR3 has 15 residues. Trimming removed 4 bases from V and 2 bases from J, with 16 bases in between. Germline V gene lookup returns CDR1 SGHDT and CDR2 YYEEEE. The CDR3, as DNA: TGTGCCAGCAGCCCCCGAGGGGCCCCCCCCTACGAGCAGTACTTC. Amino acid sequence: CASSPRGAPPYEQYF.

V gene TRBV18 combines with J gene TRBJ1-1, with a possible D match to TRBD1 (6 bases). This CDR3 region has 15 residues. Trimming removed 1 base from V and 4 bases from J, with 13 bases in between. Germline V gene sequence: CDR1 KGHSH, CDR2 LQKENI. The CDR3, as DNA: TGTGCCAGCTCACCACTCGGGGGCGGTAGCACTGAAGCTTTCTTT. It translates to CASSPLGGGSTEAFF.

The chain recombines TRBV25-1 with TRBJ1-6; TRBD1 agrees at 7 bases. Germline CDR1 reads MGHDK; CDR2 reads SYGVNS. The CDR3 loop spans 15 amino acids. Trimming cost V 7 bases and J 6 bases; bases outside gene matches: 9. DNA of the CDR3: TGTGCCAGCACCTCGGGACAGAGGCCTAATTCACCCCTCCACTTT. It specifies CASTSGQRPNSPLHF.

The chain uses TRBV27 and TRBJ1-4; no clear D gene. The CDR3 loop spans 16 amino acids. Between the trimmed V and J ends, which lost 1 base and 5 bases, there was a span of 14 bases. CDR1 is MNHEY, CDR2 SMNVEV, per germline (reference sequence). The CDR3 protein is CASSLLGPSRNEKLFF. CDR3 coding DNA: TGTGCCAGCAGTTTATTGGGCCCTAGCAGGAATGAAAAACTGTTTTTT.

CDR3 in amino acids: CASSIVPPNGRSFYYGYTF. In nucleotides, the CDR3 is TGTGCCAGTAGTATTGTTCCCCCCAATGGGAGGTCCTTTTACTATGGCTACACCTTC. The genes are TRBV19 and TRBJ1-2; the D is unclear. The CDR3 has 19 residues. Trimming cost V 3 bases and J 3 bases, with 26 bases left between them. Germline assignment: CDR1 LNHDA and CDR2 SQIVND (reference sequence).

This sequence joins TRBV28 and TRBJ2-1, with TRBD1 matching over 8 bases. Germline V gene data show CDR1 as MDHEN and CDR2 as SYDVKM. The length of the CDR3 is 15 residues. The trim removed 1 base at V and 3 bases at J, leaving 2 bases unmatched. The DNA for the CDR3 is TGTGCCAGCAGTTTATTACAGGGGGGCTACAATGAGCAGTTCTTC. It is translated as CASSLLQGGYNEQFF.

This chain connects TRBV5-4 to TRBJ2-7, with D hard to call. This CDR3 spans 11 amino acids. Germline V gene lookup returns CDR1 SGHNT and CDR2 YYREEE (reference sequence). Trimming took off 4 bases at V and 2 bases at J, with 4 bases between the two ends. The CDR3 here is CASSAAYEQYF. Here the CDR3 DNA reads TGTGCCAGCAGCGCGGCCTACGAGCAGTACTTC.

This chain connects TRBV6-1 to TRBJ1-2, with TRBD1 matching 10 bases. V shed 2 bases, J shed 4 bases, and the junction held 7 bases outside the gene matches. The germline gives CDR1 MNHNS, CDR2 SASEGT. The CDR3 extends over 16 amino acids. The DNA of the CDR3 is TGTGCCAGCAGTGAATCGTGGACAGGGGGGGTCTATGGCTACACCTTC. Amino acids: CASSESWTGGVYGYTF.

The rearrangement joins TRBV6-5 to TRBJ2-7; D remains unclear. CDR1 and CDR2 from the germline V gene are MNHEY and SVGAGI. The CDR3 consists of 11 residues. V was clipped by 8 bases and J by 4 bases, with 9 bases between them. CDR3 nucleotide sequence: TGTGCCAGCTACCGATTGTACGAGCAGTACTTC. This gives the protein CASYRLYEQYF.

The J gene is TRBJ2-5, the V gene TRBV7-9; D ambiguous. Trimming removed 5 bases at V and 3 bases at J, with 13 bases between. CDR1 and CDR2 from the germline V gene are SEHNR and FQNEAQ (reference sequence). CDR3 size: 14 residues. CDR3 in DNA: TGTGCCAGCAGCCTCGGTATGTCGAAAGAGACCCAGTACTTC. Its translation is CASSLGMSKETQYF. The whole variable domain, remainder taken from reference TRBV7-9 and TRBJ2-5, is DTGVSQNPRHKITKRGQNVTFRCDPISEHNRLYWYRQTLGQGPEFLTYFQNEAQLEKSRLLSDRFSAERPKGSFSTLEIQRTEQGDSAMYLCASSLGMSKETQYFGPGTRLLVL.

The chain is built from TRBV28 and TRBJ1-1, with D tentatively TRBD1 (6 bases). The CDR3 totals 15 residues. Trimming took 5 bases from V and 5 from J, leaving 18 bases between them. Germline CDR1 is MDHEN and CDR2 is SYDVKM. CDR3 DNA: TGTGCCAGCAGTCTTGGGGGACAAGGGAAGACTGAAGCTTTCTTT. Protein: CASSLGGQGKTEAFF.

This rearrangement joins TRBV27 to TRBJ2-3; D may be TRBD1 (6 bases). Germline lookup yields CDR1 MNHEY and CDR2 SMNVEV (reference sequence). V was clipped by 2 bases and J by 1 base, with 10 bases between them. The CDR3 covers 15 residues. The CDR3 nucleotides read TGTGCCAGCAGTTTAACCCCAGGGGGCACAGATACGCAGTATTTT. Its translation is CASSLTPGGTDTQYF.

The genes are TRBV19 and TRBJ2-3; D is uncertain. The CDR3 consists of 13 residues. From germline, CDR1 is LNHDA and CDR2 SQIVND (reference sequence). V was trimmed by 6 bases and J by 4 bases, leaving 11 bases between them. The CDR3 sequence is CASSSPRPDTQYF. The CDR3 DNA sequence: TGTGCCAGTAGCTCCCCCCGCCCAGATACGCAGTATTTT.

There are a few counts of this clone. The chain employs TRBV18 and TRBJ2-7; 7 bases are shared with TRBD1. Per the germline V gene, CDR1 is KGHSH and CDR2 is LQKENI. The CDR3 spans 14 residues. The ends lost 3 bases at V and 4 bases at J; junction bases unmatched: 6. The DNA of the CDR3 is TGTGCCAGCTCACCGGTGACAGGGAATTACGAGCAGTACTTC. Protein product: CASSPVTGNYEQYF.

This clone has more than one count but fewer than ten. This rearrangement joins TRBV7-3 to TRBJ1-1; D gene ambiguous. This CDR3 has 12 amino acids. Germline V gene data show CDR1 as SGHTA and CDR2 as FQGTGA. Trimming took 4 bases from V and 11 from J, leaving 14 bases between them. Here the CDR3 reads CASSSRPGDAFF. In nucleotides, the CDR3 is TGTGCCAGCAGCTCCCGGCCGGGAGACGCTTTCTTT.